This TCR beta chain appears in the sequencing data of a study of T-cell reconstitution after alpha-beta-depleted transplantation in children. Study-wide results and caveats: Two months or so post-transplant, alpha-beta T cells reportedly derived from several hundred expanded graft clones. Newly made T cells mostly supplied T-cell counts and diversity one year after transplant.

This CDR3 has 17 amino acids. Germline V gene data show CDR1 as LGHNA and CDR2 as YSLEER. V dropped 0 bases and J dropped 2 bases, with 16 bases sitting between them. Preparing the TCRbeta library involved the use of unique molecular identifiers. TCRdb called the PCR reads again in MiXCR, with one record for every CDR3 protein. The profile shows hundreds of thousands of distinct CDR3 sequences, approximately 13% of them singletons. With respect to this clonotype: Antigen unknown.

J is TRBJ2-5 and V is TRBV4-3; the D gene is possibly TRBD2 (6 bases). This material consisted of PBMCs, mostly from graft donor cells, taken 360 days after TCRalphabeta/CD19-depleted stem cell transplant. The sequence derives from a male patient between 10 and 17 years old who had a stem cell transplant for acute myeloid leukemia, so the T cells may come from the graft donor. CDR3 sequence reads: CASSQDRSSARQETQYF. CDR3 coding DNA: TGCGCCAGCAGCCAAGATAGGTCTAGCGCCCGTCAAGAGACCCAGTACTTC.